The sample holds many counts of the clone carrying this T cell receptor beta chain. The sample comes from a study of human T cells and chemical hapten exposure. Each CDR3 protein gets one entry after TCRdb re-called the RACE reads with MiXCR. The sample lists fewer than 100,000 distinct CDR3 sequences; 9.5% to 13% were seen once. Time point of the sample: patch test 3, about 24 weeks after DPC sensitization. Regarding treatment: therapeutic diphenylcyclopropenone sensitization with weekly scalp DPC. The specimen was whole blood, collected in connection with sensitization to the hapten diphenylcyclopropenone (DPC). This receptor was taken from a woman in her twenties or thirties with alopecia areata. Some clones in this sample may be carry-over from other donors' samples.

The CDR3 DNA follows: TGTGCCAGCACCCTATATGGCACTGAAGCTTTCTTT. Translation: CASTLYGTEAFF. The rearrangement uses TRBV6-6 and TRBJ1-1; D gene unclear. The germline gives CDR1 MNHNY, CDR2 SVGAGI (reference sequence). This CDR3 has 12 amino acids. V lost 7 bases to trimming and J lost 4 bases, with 10 bases between them.